The present entry profiles one T cell receptor beta chain with its context. This sample was taken from a study of beta chain features in type 1 diabetes. Based on CD45RO/CCR7/CD25/CD127/CD95/CD27, CD4+ regulatory, stem cell-like memory, naive and central memory cells were sorted. The entirety of the isolated RNA underwent reverse transcription, so expressed TCRB transcripts were sequenced. The table came from immunoSEQ multiplex PCR; TCRdb's copy has only in-frame clones and leaves some out. This table has fewer than 650,000 clones, roughly a sixth appearing once. Trimming stripped 0 bases from V and 6 bases from J, with 10 bases between. CDR3 length: 13 amino acids. Germline lookup yields CDR1 SGHRS and CDR2 YFSETQ.

This clonotype originated in a man in his late teens or twenties in good health. This chain joins TRBV5-1 and TRBJ2-7; tentatively, D is TRBD2 (5 bases). Sequencing input: naive CD4+ T cells from blood. CDR3 residues: CASSLASRFEQYF. In nucleotides, the CDR3 is TGCGCCAGCAGCTTGGCTAGCAGGTTCGAGCAGTACTTC.